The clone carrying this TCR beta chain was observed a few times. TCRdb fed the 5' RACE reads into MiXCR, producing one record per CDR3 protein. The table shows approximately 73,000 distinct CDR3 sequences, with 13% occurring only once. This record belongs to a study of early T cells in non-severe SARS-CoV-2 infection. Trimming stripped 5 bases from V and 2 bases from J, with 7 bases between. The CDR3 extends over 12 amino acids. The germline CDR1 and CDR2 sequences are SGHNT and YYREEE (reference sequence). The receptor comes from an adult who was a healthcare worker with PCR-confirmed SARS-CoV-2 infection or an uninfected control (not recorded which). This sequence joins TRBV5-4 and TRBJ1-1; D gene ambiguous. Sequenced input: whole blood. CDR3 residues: CASSSPNTEAFF. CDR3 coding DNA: TGTGCCAGCAGTTCCCCAAACACTGAAGCTTTCTTT.